The entry below describes one T cell receptor beta chain. This entry belongs to a study of CD8+ T cells in alopecia areata. cDNA reverse transcribed from extracted RNA served as the sequencing template. Method: immunoSEQ multiplex PCR; TCRdb's copy keeps in-frame clones and lacks some. This sample yields approximately 180,000 clones, of which roughly 60% are seen a single time; about 1.5% belongs to the top ten. The CDR3 contains 13 residues. V shed 2 bases and J shed 6 bases, with 11 bases lying between them. CDR1 SGHDT and CDR2 YYEEEE come from the germline V gene. The material sequenced was CD4+ T cells sorted from blood, taken at week 0. The sequence came from a human donor with alopecia areata. V gene TRBV5-6 combines with J gene TRBJ1-2; D is ambiguous. The CDR3 sequence: CASSFGGHNGYTF. The CDR3 region has the DNA TGTGCCAGCAGCTTCGGAGGGCACAATGGCTACACCTTC.